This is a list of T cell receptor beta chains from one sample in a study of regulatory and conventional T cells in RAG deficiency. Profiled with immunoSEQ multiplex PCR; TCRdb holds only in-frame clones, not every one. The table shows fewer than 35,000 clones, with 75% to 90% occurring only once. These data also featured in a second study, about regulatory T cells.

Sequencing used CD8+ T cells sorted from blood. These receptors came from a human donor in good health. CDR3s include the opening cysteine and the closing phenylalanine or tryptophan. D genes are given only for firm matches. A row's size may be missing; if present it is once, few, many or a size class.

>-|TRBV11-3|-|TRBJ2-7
CASSPRGIYEQYF
TGTGCCAGCAGCCCCAGGGGAATATACGAGCAGTACTTC
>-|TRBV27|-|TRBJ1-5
CASSLSKGIQPQHF
TGTGCCAGCAGTTTATCGAAGGGCATTCAGCCCCAGCATTTT
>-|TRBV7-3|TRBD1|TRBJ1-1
CASSATGGNTEAFF
TGTGCCAGCAGCGCTACAGGGGGAAACACTGAAGCTTTCTTT
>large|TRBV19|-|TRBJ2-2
CASRYRDNPSFNTGELFF
TGTGCCAGTAGATATCGGGACAACCCCAGCTTCAACACCGGGGAGCTGTTTTTT
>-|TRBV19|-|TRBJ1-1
CASSSGVGTEAFF
TGTGCCAGTAGTAGTGGCGTCGGGACTGAAGCTTTCTTT
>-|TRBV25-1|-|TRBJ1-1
CASSEPGEDAFF
TGTGCCAGCAGTGAACCTGGGGAGGATGCTTTCTTT
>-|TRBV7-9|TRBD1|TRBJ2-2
CASSLFGTEGTGELFF
TGTGCCAGCAGCTTATTCGGGACAGAAGGCACCGGGGAGCTGTTTTTT
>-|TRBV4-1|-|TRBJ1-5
CASSQDLGGTSNQPQHF
TGCGCCAGCAGCCAAGATTTGGGGGGCACTAGCAATCAGCCCCAGCATTTT
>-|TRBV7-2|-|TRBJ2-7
CASSPGPNYEQYF
TGTGCCAGCAGCCCCGGGCCCAACTACGAGCAGTACTTC
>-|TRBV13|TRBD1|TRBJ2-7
CASSQGQGHSYEQYF
TGTGCCAGCAGCCAGGGACAGGGTCACTCCTACGAGCAGTACTTC
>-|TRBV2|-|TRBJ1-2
CASSSPGGADYGYTF
TGTGCCAGCAGCTCCCCTGGGGGGGCGGACTATGGCTACACCTTC
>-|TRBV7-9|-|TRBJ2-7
CASSSRRAEQYF
TGTGCCAGCAGCTCTCGCCGGGCCGAGCAGTACTTC
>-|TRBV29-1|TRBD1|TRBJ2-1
CSVNAGTGAGNEQFF
TGCAGCGTGAATGCCGGGACAGGGGCTGGGAATGAGCAGTTCTTC
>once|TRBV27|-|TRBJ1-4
CASSLIPMSSNEKLFF
TGTGCCAGCAGTTTGATCCCTATGTCTTCTAATGAAAAACTGTTTTTT
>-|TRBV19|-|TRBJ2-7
CASSMGSSYEQYF
TGTGCCAGTAGTATGGGCAGCTCCTACGAGCAGTACTTC
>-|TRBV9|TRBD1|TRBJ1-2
CASSVAGGSYGYTF
TGTGCCAGCAGCGTTGCAGGGGGCTCCTATGGCTACACCTTC
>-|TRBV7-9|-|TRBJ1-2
CASSLASGGFYGYTF
TGTGCCAGCAGCTTAGCGTCGGGGGGGTTCTATGGCTACACCTTC
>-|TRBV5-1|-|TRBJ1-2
CASSPAAWGYTF
TGCGCCAGCAGCCCGGCCGCTTGGGGCTACACCTTC
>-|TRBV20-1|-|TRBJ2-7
CSALDPYEQYF
TGCAGTGCCCTGGACCCCTACGAGCAGTACTTC
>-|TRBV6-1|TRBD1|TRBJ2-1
CASSEFGTGAHEQFF
TGTGCCAGCAGTGAGTTCGGGACAGGGGCTCATGAGCAGTTCTTC
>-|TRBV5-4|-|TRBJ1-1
CASSDILLQSNTEAFF
TGTGCCAGCAGCGACATTCTTTTGCAGTCGAACACTGAAGCTTTCTTT
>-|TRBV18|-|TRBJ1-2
CASSPPGTDYGYTF
TGTGCCAGCTCACCACCGGGGACGGATTATGGCTACACCTTC
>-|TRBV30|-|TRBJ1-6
CAWGPGLIGSPLHF
TGTGCCTGGGGACCGGGACTTATCGGTTCACCCCTCCACTTT
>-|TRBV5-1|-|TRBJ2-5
CASSSGETQYF
TGCGCCAGCAGCTCCGGAGAGACCCAGTACTTC
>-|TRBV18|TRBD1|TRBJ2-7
CASSPRDRGSYEQYF
TGTGCCAGCTCACCCCGGGACAGGGGATCCTACGAGCAGTACTTC
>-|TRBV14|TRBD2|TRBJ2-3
CASSPSGYTDTQYF
TGTGCCAGCAGCCCTAGCGGGTACACAGATACGCAGTATTTT
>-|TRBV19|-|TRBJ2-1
CASRLSGYSSYNEQFF
TGTGCCAGTAGACTTAGCGGATACAGCTCCTACAATGAGCAGTTCTTC
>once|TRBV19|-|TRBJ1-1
CASSISGSGGEAFF
TGTGCCAGTAGTATTTCCGGGTCGGGGGGTGAAGCTTTCTTT
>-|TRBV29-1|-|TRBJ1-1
CSVGSGNTEAFF
TGCAGCGTTGGGTCGGGGAACACTGAAGCTTTCTTT
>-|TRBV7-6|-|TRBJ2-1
CASSPPASNLGEQFF
TGTGCCAGCAGCCCCCCAGCTAGCAATCTTGGTGAGCAGTTCTTC
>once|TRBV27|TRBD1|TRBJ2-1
CASSLRPGTGSYNEQFF
TGTGCCAGCAGTTTAAGGCCCGGGACAGGGTCCTACAATGAGCAGTTCTTC
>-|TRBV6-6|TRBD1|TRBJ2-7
CASGTGRFDYEQYF
TGTGCCAGCGGGACAGGAAGGTTTGACTACGAGCAGTACTTC
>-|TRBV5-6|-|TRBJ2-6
CASYLGTAGANVLTF
TGTGCCAGCTACCTGGGGACTGCTGGGGCCAACGTCCTGACTTTC
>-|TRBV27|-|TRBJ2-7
CASSVGYEQYF
TGTGCCAGCAGTGTTGGCTACGAGCAGTACTTC
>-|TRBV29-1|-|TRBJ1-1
CSVETSGTEAFF
TGCAGCGTTGAGACTTCGGGGACTGAAGCTTTCTTT
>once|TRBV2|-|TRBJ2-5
CATRPRGQETQYF
TGTGCCACCCGGCCCCGGGGCCAAGAGACCCAGTACTTC